This passage covers 17 T cell receptor beta chains from one sample sequenced in a study of T cells after yellow fever vaccination. TCRdb passed the 5' RACE reads through MiXCR, listing each CDR3 protein once. The table records some 320,000 distinct CDR3 sequences, around 11% of them present only once. The sequences come from CD4+ T cells sorted from PBMCs, collected 45 days after the yellow fever booster vaccination. Every receptor here comes from a man aged 18 to 35 who received the YFV17D yellow fever vaccine.

This clonotype has a handful of counts. The chain couples TRBV5-1 to TRBJ2-2; D is unclear. Germline CDR1 and CDR2: SGHRS and YFSETQ. Trimming pared 1 base from V and 1 base from J, leaving 5 bases between. The CDR3 totals 14 residues. The DNA for the CDR3 is TGCGCCAGCAGCTTGTGGCTGAACACCGGGGAGCTGTTTTTT. This gives the protein CASSLWLNTGELFF.

The rearrangement links TRBV2 to TRBJ2-7; no clear D gene. The germline CDR1 and CDR2 sequences are SNHLY and FYNNEI. Between the trimmed V and J ends, which lost 7 bases and 4 bases, there was a span of 8 bases. CDR3 size: 11 residues. CDR3 sequence (DNA): TGTGCCAGCACCGAAAAGTACGAGCAGTACGTC. Amino acids: CASTEKYEQYV.

This clonotype showed up just a few times. The V call is TRBV4-2, the J call TRBJ2-7; possible D gene TRBD1, 6 bases. The CDR3 runs to 15 residues. Trimming removed 1 base at V and 5 bases at J, with 15 bases between. The V gene's germline CDR1 is LGHNA and CDR2 YNFKEQ. The DNA of the CDR3 is TGTGCCAGCAGCCAAGGGACAGCCGACCCCCACGAGCAGTACGTC. Translation: CASSQGTADPHEQYV.

This chain links TRBV6-1 with TRBJ1-4, with a weak D call TRBD1 (5 bases). Germline-derived CDR1 and CDR2 are MNHNS and SASEGT. CDR3 length: 13 amino acids. The germline V and J ends were trimmed by 10 bases and 5 bases, with 14 bases remaining between them. The chain's CDR3 is CATRRHRNEKLFF. CDR3 nucleotide sequence: TGTGCCACCCGACGGCACAGGAATGAAAAACTGTTTTTT.

The chain couples TRBV7-2 to TRBJ1-2, with 9 bases matching TRBD1. The junction had 7 bases not matched to a gene; V was cut back by 3 bases and J by 5 bases. Germline V gene lookup returns CDR1 SGHTA and CDR2 FQGNSA. This CDR3 is built from 15 residues. The CDR3 region has the DNA TGTGCCAGCAGCTTCCGGACAGGGGTGGAGTATGGCTACACCTTC. This encodes CASSFRTGVEYGYTF.

The chain uses TRBV5-4 and TRBJ1-4, with D possibly TRBD1 on 5 matching bases. The ends were cut back, 0 bases at V and 0 bases at J, with 9 bases in the middle. In germline, CDR1 is SGHNT, CDR2 YYREEE (reference sequence). This CDR3 contains 16 residues. CDR3 in amino acids: CASSLGTFATNEKLFF. In DNA, the CDR3 is TGTGCCAGCAGCTTGGGGACATTTGCAACTAATGAAAAACTGTTTTTT.

The sample holds a few counts of this clonotype. The genes are TRBV19 and TRBJ2-1; D may be TRBD2 (5 bases). The CDR3 contains 12 residues. In germline, CDR1 is LNHDA, CDR2 SQIVND (reference sequence). Trimming removed 9 bases at V and 6 bases at J, with 12 bases between. CDR3 DNA: TGTGCCAGCGGGCGGGCCCTCAATGAGCAGTTCTTC. Amino acid sequence: CASGRALNEQFF.

The chain carries TRBV4-1 and TRBJ2-5, with D perhaps assigned TRBD1 or TRBD2 (6 bases each). CDR1 is MGHRA, CDR2 YSYEKL, per germline. The CDR3 runs 14 residues. Trimming took 1 base from V and 5 from J, leaving 11 bases between them. For the CDR3, the DNA is TGCGCCAGCAGCCAAGGAAGGGGGGTGGAGACCCAGTACTTC. The encoded protein is CASSQGRGVETQYF.

The V call is TRBV5-1, the J call TRBJ2-1; perhaps TRBD2 as D (5 bases). Trimming left V 0 bases short and J 10 bases short, with 14 bases between. The V gene's germline CDR1 is SGHRS and CDR2 YFSETQ. The CDR3 runs to 14 residues. CDR3 sequence: CASSLGPGDKEQFF. The CDR3 DNA reads TGCGCCAGCAGCTTGGGTCCCGGGGATAAGGAGCAGTTCTTC.

This clonotype was seen more than once but under ten times. V and J are TRBV6-2 or TRBV6-3 and TRBJ2-7; 12 nucleotides agree with TRBD1. CDR3 length equals 15 residues. The V segment lost 8 bases and the J segment 5 bases; nucleotides outside the gene matches: 10. Germline assignment: CDR1 MNHEY and CDR2 SVGEGT. DNA of the CDR3: TGTGCCAGCTGGACCTCGGGACAGGGGGCAAACGAGCAGTACTTC. The encoded protein is CASWTSGQGANEQYF.

V is TRBV24-1 and J is TRBJ2-3, with 7 nucleotides matching TRBD1. This CDR3 comprises 14 residues. CDR1 KGHDR and CDR2 SFDVKD come from the germline V gene. V gave up 9 bases and J gave up 4 bases; unmatched junction bases: 9. CDR3 region: CATRQGAVADTQYF. In DNA, the CDR3 is TGTGCCACCCGACAGGGCGCTGTAGCAGATACGCAGTATTTT.

The chain links TRBV4-2 to TRBJ2-5; 10 positions agree with TRBD1. After removal of 0 bases from V and 5 bases from J, the junction contained 6 bases not matched to a gene. CDR3 size: 16 residues. Germline CDR1 and CDR2: LGHNA and YNFKEQ. The DNA for the CDR3 is TGTGCCAGCAGCCAAGACGGGGGACAGGGGTGGGAGACCCAGTACTTC. It translates to CASSQDGGQGWETQYF.

The chain links TRBV5-5 to TRBJ1-6; maybe TRBD1 (6 bases). CDR1 is SGHKS, CDR2 YYEKEE, per germline (reference sequence). V dropped 2 bases and J dropped 9 bases, with 12 bases sitting between them. The CDR3 covers 14 residues. The CDR3, as DNA: TGTGCCAGCAGCTTCGGGGGCCTCAGTTCACCCCTCCACTTT. It encodes CASSFGGLSSPLHF.

The chain carries TRBV20-1 and TRBJ1-5; TRBD1 is a possible D gene (5 bases). Germline CDR1 reads DFQATT; CDR2 reads SNEGSKA (reference sequence). The CDR3 runs to 12 residues. V lost 4 bases and J 5 bases, leaving 9 bases between the germline ends. CDR3 residues: CSATMTDQPQHF. CDR3 in DNA: TGCAGTGCTACAATGACAGATCAGCCCCAGCATTTT.

This clonotype was observed a few times. The V and J genes are TRBV7-2 and TRBJ1-1; D not resolved. Trimming removed 3 bases from V and 5 bases from J, with 16 bases in between. The V gene's germline CDR1 is SGHTA and CDR2 FQGNSA. The CDR3 has 15 amino acids. The CDR3 protein is CASSFPLGSGTEAFF. The DNA of the CDR3 is TGTGCCAGCAGCTTCCCTCTTGGATCTGGGACTGAAGCTTTCTTT.

This clonotype was recorded many times. The chain employs TRBV14 and TRBJ2-3; perhaps D is TRBD1 or TRBD2 (5 bases each). The CDR3 totals 12 residues. The germline V gene has CDR1 SGHDN and CDR2 FVKESK. Trimming stripped 4 bases from V and 11 bases from J, with 13 bases between. The chain's CDR3 is CASSPGTPGQYF. The CDR3 DNA follows: TGTGCCAGCAGCCCAGGGACCCCTGGGCAGTATTTT.

This clonotype has at least ten counts. The chain recombines TRBV7-2 with TRBJ1-5; 11 positions agree with TRBD1. CDR3 size: 18 residues. With 5 bases clipped from V and 0 bases from J, the junction kept 9 bases outside the gene matches. CDR1 and CDR2 (germline): SGHTA, FQGNSA. Here the CDR3 reads CASSRGTGGRYSNQPQHF. The CDR3 DNA is TGTGCCAGCAGCCGTGGGACAGGGGGACGCTATAGCAATCAGCCCCAGCATTTT.